This T cell receptor (beta chain) appears in the sequencing data of a study of quantifying T cell responses using KT2 cells. Study background: Reverse transcription used primers in the TCR alpha and beta constant regions.

V was trimmed by 0 bases and J by 0 bases, leaving 8 bases between them. CDR1 is ENHRY and CDR2 is SYGVKD in the germline V gene. The length of the CDR3 is 15 residues. This clonotype was seen only a few times. Known numbers of the T cell clone KT2 were added to PBMC. An oligo carrying a UMI was ligated to the cDNA 3' end. An equimolar mix of RC1.1 and RC1.2 primed the beta chain across TRBC1 and TRBC2. TCRdb used MiXCR to reprocess the UMI-ligation and nested PCR reads, holding one entry per CDR3 protein. This repertoire shows some 34,000 distinct CDR3 sequences, 10% to 13% found once; its top ten account for about 9.5%.

This sequence was found in a human donor. The chain couples TRBV10-3 to TRBJ2-5; tentative D call: TRBD1 (6 bases). The sequenced sample was PBMCs spiked with cells of the T cell clone KT2. CDR3 nucleotides: TGTGCCATCAGTGAGTCGGGGGCGGACCAAGAGACCCAGTACTTC. It translates to CAISESGADQETQYF.